The 25 T cell receptor beta chains given below trace back to one sample, sequenced in a study of beta chain features in type 1 diabetes. The sequenced template was cDNA made from the entire isolated RNA. Sequenced by immunoSEQ multiplex PCR; TCRdb stores in-frame clones only, minus some. The table lists about 140,000 clones, 9% to 10% of them singletons. What was sequenced was central memory CD4+ T cells from blood. The receptors were gathered from a woman in her forties in good health.

In its sample, this clone was seen a few times. The rearrangement links TRBV5-1 to TRBJ2-1, with TRBD2 identical over 14 bases. The length of the CDR3 is 19 residues. Germline V gene sequence: CDR1 SGHRS, CDR2 YFSETQ. Trimming took 1 base from V and 7 from J; bases not matched to a gene: 13. The CDR3 sequence is CASSLSGLAGGAFRNEQFF. As DNA, the CDR3 is TGCGCCAGCAGCTTGTCAGGACTAGCGGGGGGAGCATTTCGGAATGAGCAGTTCTTC. Full variable domain (remainder filled in from reference TRBV5-1 and TRBJ2-1): KAGVTQTPRYLIKTRGQQVTLSCSPISGHRSVSWYQQTPGQGLQFLFEYFSETQRNKGNFPGRFSGRQFSNSRSEMNVSTLELGDSALYLCASSLSGLAGGAFRNEQFFGPGTRLTVL.

The chain employs TRBV5-1 and TRBJ2-7, with D maybe TRBD2 (5 bases). Per the germline V gene, CDR1 is SGHRS and CDR2 is YFSETQ. V lost 0 bases, J lost 4 bases, and 17 bases lay in between. This CDR3 has 16 residues. Here the CDR3 reads CASSLDPGSPLYEQYF. The CDR3 DNA reads as TGCGCCAGCAGCTTGGATCCGGGATCCCCTTTGTACGAGCAGTACTTC.

The sample holds a few counts of this clone. The chain joins TRBV5-1 to TRBJ2-5, with a tentative D call TRBD2 (6 bases). CDR3 length equals 16 residues. V was pared by 0 bases and J by 7 bases, with 19 bases between. Germline values: CDR1 SGHRS, CDR2 YFSETQ. The CDR3 DNA reads TGCGCCAGCAGCTTGGAGGCCAGGGTCGGGGGAAGGACCCAGTACTTC. Its translation is CASSLEARVGGRTQYF.

J is TRBJ2-5 and V is TRBV6-4; 7 bases are shared with TRBD2. The germline V gene encodes CDR1 MRHNA and CDR2 SNTAGT. CDR3 length: 14 residues. J gave up 4 bases and V 0 bases, and 2 bases lay outside the gene matches. The CDR3 loop reads CASSDSGRAETQYF. As DNA, the CDR3 is TGTGCCAGCAGTGACTCGGGGAGGGCAGAGACCCAGTACTTC.

V usage is TRBV18 and J usage is TRBJ2-5, with 10 bases aligning to TRBD2. J lost 4 bases, V lost 0 bases, and 5 bases had no gene match. The CDR3 is made up of 16 amino acids. Looked up from germline, CDR1 is KGHSH and CDR2 is LQKENI. The CDR3 here is CASSPPLAGVRETQYF. In nucleotides, the CDR3 is TGTGCCAGCTCACCACCCCTAGCGGGGGTGAGAGAGACCCAGTACTTC.

This chain uses TRBV4-1 with TRBJ2-4; tentative D call: TRBD2 (5 bases). The CDR3 totals 16 residues. CDR1 and CDR2 (germline): MGHRA, YSYEKL. Trimming took off 4 bases at V and 0 bases at J, with 13 bases between the two ends. The CDR3 DNA reads TGCGCCAGCAGCCCCCAGGACGGACTAGCCAAAAACATTCAGTACTTC. It yields the protein CASSPQDGLAKNIQYF.

This clone is classed as medium-sized (0.01 to 0.1%). The J gene is TRBJ2-6, the V gene TRBV7-9, with TRBD1 matching 7 bases. The length of the CDR3 is 15 residues. V was clipped by 5 bases and J by 12 bases; unmatched bases: 13. CDR1 and CDR2 (germline): SEHNR, FQNEAQ (reference sequence). For the CDR3, the DNA is TGTGCCAGCAGCCCAACACGGACAGGTTGGACCGTCCTGACTTTC. It translates to CASSPTRTGWTVLTF.

A few counts support this clone. The chain combines TRBV10-3 with TRBJ2-7; D ambiguous. This CDR3 has 15 residues. CDR1 and CDR2 from the germline V gene are ENHRY and SYGVKD. Trimming took off 2 bases at V and 1 base at J, with 12 bases between the two ends. The CDR3 nucleotides read TGTGCCATCAGTGAGAGAACAGCAGAATCCTACGAGCAGTACTTC. Its translation is CAISERTAESYEQYF.

This clone was recorded a few times. The V gene is TRBV2, the J gene TRBJ2-3; 10 bases agree with TRBD2. Per germline, CDR1 SNHLY and CDR2 FYNNEI. The CDR3 runs to 15 residues. V lost 7 bases and J lost 2; bases outside the gene matches: 6. The CDR3 DNA is TGTGCCAGCAAGCTTCTAGCGGGGGTCACAGATACGCAGTATTTT. Encoded protein: CASKLLAGVTDTQYF.

In its sample, this clone was seen a few times. V is TRBV5-1 and J is TRBJ2-2; possible D gene TRBD1, 6 bases. From germline, CDR1 is SGHRS and CDR2 YFSETQ. Trimming left V 4 bases short and J 0 bases short, with 13 bases between. This CDR3 is 16 amino acids long. In DNA, the CDR3 is TGCGCCAGCAGCCCGACTGGGACATCGAACACCGGGGAGCTGTTTTTT. The encoded protein is CASSPTGTSNTGELFF.

Concerning this clone: The same CDR3 can be traced to other DNA sequences in this sample. The chain carries TRBV6-1 and TRBJ1-2, with D perhaps TRBD1 (6 bases). Trimming shortened V by 7 bases and J by 4 bases, and 10 bases separated the two germline ends. CDR1 is MNHNS and CDR2 is SASEGT in the germline V gene. The CDR3 has 12 amino acids. CDR3: CASTPDSYGYTF. The CDR3 bases are TGTGCCAGCACCCCGGACAGCTATGGCTACACCTTC.

V and J are TRBV6-5 and TRBJ2-3; maybe TRBD2 (6 bases). The germline V gene encodes CDR1 MNHEY and CDR2 SVGAGI. Deletions cut 3 bases from V and 3 bases from J, with 13 bases between. This CDR3 has 15 amino acids. The CDR3: CASSYMGGRTDTQYF. The CDR3 bases are TGTGCCAGCAGTTATATGGGGGGTCGGACAGATACGCAGTATTTT.

V is TRBV5-4 and J is TRBJ2-2; 8 nucleotides align to TRBD2. From germline, CDR1 is SGHNT and CDR2 YYREEE (reference sequence). This CDR3 comprises 16 residues. With 2 bases clipped from V and 6 bases from J, the junction kept 9 bases outside the gene matches. CDR3 region: CASSLVVTSDPGELFF. The CDR3 coding sequence is TGTGCCAGCAGCTTAGTCGTGACTAGCGATCCCGGGGAGCTGTTTTTT.

The chain combines TRBV15 with TRBJ1-2; 10 bases map to TRBD1. The CDR3 is made up of 14 amino acids. Per the germline V gene, CDR1 is LNHNV and CDR2 is YYDKDF (reference sequence). The ends lost 8 bases at V and 6 bases at J; junction bases unmatched: 9. CDR3 DNA: TGTGCCACCCGTCCCGGGACAGGGGAACATGGCTACACCTTC. It is translated as CATRPGTGEHGYTF.

CDR3 sequence (DNA): TGTGCCACCAGCAGAGCGGGCGGGGCTAGCTCCTACGAGCAGTACTTC. Translation gives CATSRAGGASSYEQYF. This chain joins TRBV15 and TRBJ2-7, with D maybe TRBD2 (6 bases). CDR1 is LNHNV, CDR2 YYDKDF, per germline (reference sequence). The V end was cut by 1 base, the J end by 0 bases, with 13 bases between. The CDR3 covers 16 residues.

The rearrangement joins TRBV15 to TRBJ2-1, with D tentatively TRBD2 (7 bases). This CDR3 has 15 amino acids. V shed 1 base and J shed 6 bases, with 13 bases lying between them. Germline CDR1 is LNHNV and CDR2 is YYDKDF (reference sequence). The CDR3 protein is CATSRGGRGANEQFF. The CDR3 nucleotides are TGTGCCACCAGCAGAGGTGGGAGGGGGGCCAATGAGCAGTTCTTC.

This chain connects TRBV2 to TRBJ2-1; 7 nucleotides match TRBD2. V dropped 6 bases and J dropped 3; count of bases not matched to a gene: 14. Germline V lookup: CDR1 SNHLY, CDR2 FYNNEI. This CDR3 has 17 amino acids. The CDR3, as DNA: TGTGCCAGCAGCCCTCTGAGGGGAGGGACCTTCTACAATGAGCAGTTCTTC. This encodes CASSPLRGGTFYNEQFF.

This chain connects TRBV11-2 to TRBJ2-7; 7 bases agree with TRBD1. V dropped 8 bases and J dropped 4; count of bases not matched to a gene: 5. Germline CDR1 is SGHAT and CDR2 is FQNNGV. CDR3 length: 12 residues. CDR3 loop: CASGYRGYEQYF. CDR3 DNA: TGTGCCAGCGGTTACAGGGGTTACGAGCAGTACTTC.

This clone turned up a few times. The chain is built from TRBV20-1 and TRBJ2-3; D unclear. CDR1 and CDR2 (germline): DFQATT, SNEGSKA (reference sequence). The CDR3 runs to 11 residues. Trimming removed 4 bases from V and 6 bases from J, with 8 bases in between. CDR3 bases: TGCAGTGCTATCCAAGAGGATACGCAGTATTTT. The encoded protein is CSAIQEDTQYF.

This clone was observed a handful of times. The V and J genes are TRBV7-2 and TRBJ2-1; D is perhaps TRBD2 (6 bases). Germline CDR1 and CDR2: SGHTA and FQGNSA. This CDR3 is built from 15 residues. V lost 5 bases, J lost 0 bases, and 11 bases lay in between. The CDR3 reads CASSPGVSSYNEQFF. The CDR3 DNA follows: TGTGCCAGCAGCCCGGGGGTTAGCTCCTACAATGAGCAGTTCTTC.

This chain uses TRBV11-2 with TRBJ1-6; D is perhaps TRBD1 (6 bases). CDR1 is SGHAT and CDR2 is FQNNGV in the germline V gene. The V gene lost 4 bases and the J gene lost 7 bases, with 14 bases spanning the gap. This CDR3 comprises 15 residues. CDR3 residues: CASSSRTVRNSPLHF. The CDR3 nucleotides are TGTGCCAGCAGCTCCCGGACAGTGCGCAATTCACCCCTCCACTTT.

The V and J genes are TRBV9 and TRBJ2-1; TRBD2 aligns across 10 bases. Germline-derived CDR1 and CDR2 are SGDLS and YYNGEE. This CDR3 spans 16 amino acids. Trimming cost V 0 bases and J 5 bases; bases outside gene matches: 5. The CDR3 region has the DNA TGTGCCAGCAGCGTAGCTGTCCTAGCGGGGGACAATGAGCAGTTCTTC. Translating gives CASSVAVLAGDNEQFF.

The rearrangement joins TRBV10-3 to TRBJ2-1, with a possible D match to TRBD1 (6 bases). The V end was cut by 0 bases, the J end by 12 bases, with 24 bases between. In germline, CDR1 is ENHRY, CDR2 SYGVKD. The CDR3 runs to 17 residues. The DNA for the CDR3 is TGTGCCATCAGTGAGTCAGACCAGTTGGGGGAAGCCAGGGGGCAGTTCTTC. The encoded protein is CAISESDQLGEARGQFF.

The rearrangement uses TRBV19 and TRBJ2-2, with D unclear. Germline CDR1 LNHDA, CDR2 SQIVND (reference sequence). The CDR3 totals 14 residues. Trimming removed 7 bases at V and 0 bases at J, with 9 bases between. The CDR3: CASIDTPNTGELFF. Written as DNA, the CDR3 is TGTGCCAGTATAGACACCCCGAACACCGGGGAGCTGTTTTTT. The entire variable domain, with the rest obtained from reference TRBV19 and TRBJ2-2, is as follows: DGGITQSPKYLFRKEGQNVTLSCEQNLNHDAMYWYRQDPGQGLRLIYYSQIVNDFQKGDIAEGYSVSREKKESFPLTVTSAQKNPTAFYLCASIDTPNTGELFFGEGSRLTVL.

The table lists this clone with a few counts. The CDR3 loop is CASSLGRENIQYF. The DNA for the CDR3 is TGCGCCAGCAGCTTGGGGAGGGAGAACATTCAGTACTTC. The rearrangement joins TRBV5-1 to TRBJ2-4; tentative D call: TRBD2 (6 bases). Trimming removed 0 bases from V and 7 bases from J, with 8 bases in between. From germline, CDR1 is SGHRS and CDR2 YFSETQ. The CDR3 has 13 amino acids.